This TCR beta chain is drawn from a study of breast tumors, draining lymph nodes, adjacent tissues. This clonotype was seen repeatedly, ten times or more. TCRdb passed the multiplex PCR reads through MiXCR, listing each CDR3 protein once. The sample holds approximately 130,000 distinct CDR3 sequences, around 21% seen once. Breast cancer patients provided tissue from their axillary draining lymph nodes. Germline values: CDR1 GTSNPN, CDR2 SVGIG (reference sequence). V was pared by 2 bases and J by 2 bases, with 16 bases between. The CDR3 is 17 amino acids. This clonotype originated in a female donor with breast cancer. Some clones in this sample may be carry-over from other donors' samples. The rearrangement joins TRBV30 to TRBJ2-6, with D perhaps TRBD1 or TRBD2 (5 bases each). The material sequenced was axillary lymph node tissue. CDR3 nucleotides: TGTGCCTGGAGTCGGGGACGCACTCGGGCTGGGGCCAACGTCCTGACTTTC. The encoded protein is CAWSRGRTRAGANVLTF. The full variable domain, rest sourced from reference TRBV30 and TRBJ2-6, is SQTIHQWPATLVQPVGSPLSLECTVEGTSNPNLYWYRQAAGRGLQLLFYSVGIGQISSEVPQNLSASRPQDRQFILSSKKLLLSDSGFYLCAWSRGRTRAGANVLTFGAGSRLTVL.